What follows is one T cell receptor (beta chain) and its context. The antigen is not known. This record belongs to a study of T cell responses to AZD1222 COVID-19 vaccine. Only in-frame clones appear in the TCRdb table, and some are missing; sequencing was by immunoSEQ multiplex PCR. Among 55,000 to 75,000 clones, 79% were seen once, and the ten largest hold around 25%. The CDR3 is made up of 15 amino acids. The V gene end was trimmed by 6 bases and the J gene end by 0 bases; junction bases not matched to a gene: 7. Germline CDR1 and CDR2: MNHEY and SVGAGI. Whole-study results and caveats: Only after the peak T cell response were repertoires sampled. White British people made up most donors, females outnumbered males, and clonal diversity was possibly underestimated. Spike-specific TCRs gained breadth and depth after people received two AZD1222 doses. Just a handful of people given AZD1222 tested seropositive at baseline.

The chain has TRBV6-5 and TRBJ2-7; 8 bases are shared with TRBD2. This material consisted of peripheral blood, taken on day 0 of MenACWY control vaccination. The receptor's source is an adult in good health. For the CDR3, the DNA is TGTGCCAGCAGGGCTAGCGGGCCTAGCTCCTACGAGCAGTACTTC. This translates into CASRASGPSSYEQYF.